This passage covers 29 T cell receptor beta chains from one sample sequenced in a study of T cell responses to AZD1222 COVID-19 vaccine. TCRdb's table, derived via immunoSEQ multiplex PCR, lists solely in-frame clones and lacks some. The sample holds under 200,000 clones, approximately 90% seen once. The material was peripheral blood, obtained on day 0 of AZD1222 vaccination. These receptor sequences come from an adult in good health.

In DNA form, the CDR3 reads TGTGCCAGCAGGAAGGGGTCCGGGGAGCTGTTTTTT. Residues: CASRKGSGELFF. The chain carries TRBV12-3 or TRBV12-4 and TRBJ2-2, with a possible D match to TRBD1 (5 bases). Trimming cost V 6 bases and J 6 bases, with 8 bases left between them. This CDR3 is 12 amino acids long.

The rearrangement uses TRBV9 and TRBJ2-7, with D unclear. Trimming removed 4 bases from V and 0 bases from J, with 8 bases in between. This CDR3 comprises 13 residues. Germline V gene data show CDR1 as SGDLS and CDR2 as YYNGEE. The CDR3 loop is CASSPGVSYEQYF. The DNA for the CDR3 is TGTGCCAGCAGCCCCGGCGTCTCCTACGAGCAGTACTTC.

The rearrangement joins TRBV7-2 to TRBJ1-2, with D tentatively TRBD1 (6 bases). CDR3 length: 15 amino acids. Per germline, CDR1 SGHTA and CDR2 FQGNSA. Trimming pared 5 bases from V and 4 bases from J, leaving 17 bases between. CDR3 DNA sequence: TGTGCCAGCAGCCCAGGCGTTGGGGGCGGCTATGGCTACACCTTC. This encodes CASSPGVGGGYGYTF.

The genes are TRBV3-1 (or the pseudogene TRBV3-2) and TRBJ1-1; no firm D call. This CDR3 contains 14 residues. Trimming removed 1 base at V and 1 base at J, with 7 bases between. Germline CDR1 reads LGHDT; CDR2 reads YNNKEL (reference sequence). CDR3 in DNA: TGTGCCAGCAGCCAAGGGAGCCCGAACACTGAAGCTTTCTTT. It encodes CASSQGSPNTEAFF.

On this clone itself: The same CDR3 arises from other DNA sequences in this sample as well. This chain connects TRBV28 to TRBJ1-4; D is unresolved. The V and J ends lost 3 bases and 7 bases respectively, with 6 bases between them. There are 12 residues in the CDR3. From germline, CDR1 is MDHEN and CDR2 SYDVKM. The CDR3 DNA follows: TGTGCCAGCAGTTTCGGCTCTGAAAAACTGTTTTTT. It specifies CASSFGSEKLFF.

The J gene is TRBJ2-2, the V gene TRBV7-3; D is uncertain. The CDR3 length is 15 residues. V was pared by 3 bases and J by 1 base, with 9 bases between. Germline CDR1 reads SGHTA; CDR2 reads FQGTGA. The CDR3 loop reads CASSLDPRNTGELFF. DNA of the CDR3: TGTGCCAGCAGCTTGGACCCCCGGAACACCGGGGAGCTGTTTTTT.

The V gene is TRBV5-5, the J gene TRBJ2-7; 7 nucleotides line up with TRBD2. The CDR3 has 14 residues. Germline-derived CDR1 and CDR2 are SGHKS and YYEKEE (reference sequence). The V gene end was trimmed by 5 bases and the J gene end by 3 bases; junction bases not matched to a gene: 8. The CDR3 nucleotides are TGTGCCAGCAGTCCCCCCCGCGGGAGCTACGAGCAGTACTTC. Protein product: CASSPPRGSYEQYF.

V is TRBV5-4 and J is TRBJ2-7; 9 bases are a match to TRBD1. Germline CDR1 is SGHNT and CDR2 is YYREEE (reference sequence). The junction had 10 bases not matched to a gene; V was cut back by 5 bases and J by 7 bases. The CDR3 covers 14 residues. The CDR3: CASRSTGGCYEQYF. For the CDR3, the DNA is TGTGCCAGCAGGTCCACAGGGGGCTGTTATGAGCAGTACTTC.

V and J are TRBV4-2 and TRBJ1-1, with 8 bases identical to TRBD1. Germline loops: CDR1 LGHNA, CDR2 YNFKEQ. The V gene end was trimmed by 7 bases and the J gene end by 3 bases; junction bases not matched to a gene: 1. This CDR3 comprises 12 residues. The CDR3 protein is CASTGGHTEAFF. In DNA form, the CDR3 reads TGTGCCAGCACAGGGGGCCACACTGAAGCTTTCTTT.

J is TRBJ1-2 and V is TRBV11-1, with D maybe TRBD1 (6 bases). V gave up 5 bases and J gave up 3 bases, with 16 bases separating them. This CDR3 is 15 amino acids long. Germline assignment: CDR1 SGHAT and CDR2 FQDESV (reference sequence). For the CDR3, the DNA is TGTGCCAGCAGCCCCCGGGGGCCTCTTGACTATGGCTACACCTTC. As protein: CASSPRGPLDYGYTF.

The CDR3 spells CASRGTGAEYQPQHF. The CDR3, as DNA: TGTGCCAGTAGGGGGACAGGGGCCGAATATCAGCCCCAGCATTTT. This chain uses TRBV19 with TRBJ1-5; 10 bases map to TRBD1. The CDR3 has 15 residues. Unmatched junction bases numbered 7, after V lost 6 bases and J lost 5 bases. Germline assignment: CDR1 LNHDA and CDR2 SQIVND (reference sequence).

V usage is TRBV28 and J usage is TRBJ1-2, with D unclear. The length of the CDR3 is 13 residues. V lost 2 bases, J lost 0 bases, and 4 bases lay in between. In germline, CDR1 is MDHEN, CDR2 SYDVKM. This CDR3 reads CASSLVPNYGYTF. The CDR3 coding sequence is TGTGCCAGCAGTTTAGTACCTAACTATGGCTACACCTTC.

J is TRBJ2-7 and V is TRBV4-1; 7 nucleotides line up with TRBD2. CDR1 is MGHRA, CDR2 YSYEKL, per germline. The CDR3 contains 14 residues. The V gene end was trimmed by 5 bases and the J gene end by 3 bases; junction bases not matched to a gene: 7. CDR3 amino acids: CASSGVAGDYEQYF. For the CDR3, the DNA is TGCGCCAGCAGCGGGGTAGCGGGTGACTACGAGCAGTACTTC.

The V and J genes are TRBV19 and TRBJ1-1, with D maybe TRBD1 (5 bases). Germline-derived CDR1 and CDR2 are LNHDA and SQIVND (reference sequence). This CDR3 comprises 15 residues. V was pared by 7 bases and J by 1 base, with 16 bases between. The CDR3 spells CASILGPPGNTEAFF. The CDR3 bases are TGTGCCAGTATATTGGGACCCCCCGGGAACACTGAAGCTTTCTTT. The variable domain in full, completed from reference TRBV19 and TRBJ1-1, reads DGGITQSPKYLFRKEGQNVTLSCEQNLNHDAMYWYRQDPGQGLRLIYYSQIVNDFQKGDIAEGYSVSREKKESFPLTVTSAQKNPTAFYLCASILGPPGNTEAFFGQGTRLTVV.

The V gene is TRBV6-2 or TRBV6-3, the J gene TRBJ2-3, with TRBD1 identical over 9 bases. After removal of 0 bases from V and 6 bases from J, the junction contained 7 bases not matched to a gene. The germline V gene encodes CDR1 MNHEY and CDR2 SVGEGT. The CDR3 spans 16 residues. The CDR3 nucleotides read TGTGCCAGCAGTTACTCGGGACAGGGACCCCCGGATACGCAGTATTTT. Protein: CASSYSGQGPPDTQYF.

This chain links TRBV30 with TRBJ1-2; D may be TRBD1 (5 bases). Trimming stripped 4 bases from V and 7 bases from J, with 16 bases between. Germline CDR1 and CDR2: GTSNPN and SVGIG (reference sequence). The CDR3 is made up of 13 amino acids. The DNA for the CDR3 is TGTGCCTGGAAGGTGGAGGGGCGCGGTGGCTACACCTTC. The encoded protein is CAWKVEGRGGYTF.

This rearrangement joins TRBV7-2 to TRBJ1-6; D is perhaps TRBD1 (5 bases). The CDR3 is 17 residues long. Germline lookup yields CDR1 SGHTA and CDR2 FQGNSA. V dropped 5 bases and J dropped 2 bases, with 16 bases sitting between them. The CDR3 DNA reads TGTGCCAGCAGCCGGAAAGCGGGGGAGCCCTATAATTCACCCCTCCACTTT. Translation: CASSRKAGEPYNSPLHF.

The rearrangement uses TRBV2 and TRBJ1-1; TRBD1 matches at 8 bases. With 5 bases clipped from V and 5 bases from J, the junction kept 7 bases outside the gene matches. The germline CDR1 and CDR2 sequences are SNHLY and FYNNEI. This CDR3 has 14 amino acids. The CDR3 DNA reads TGTGCCAGCAGTTCCAGGACAGGGAAAACTGAAGCTTTCTTT. It codes for CASSSRTGKTEAFF. Full variable domain (missing parts from reference TRBV2 and TRBJ1-1): EPEVTQTPSHQVTQMGQEVILRCVPISNHLYFYWYRQILGQKVEFLVSFYNNEISEKSEIFDDQFSVERPDGSNFTLKIRSTKLEDSAMYFCASSSRTGKTEAFFGQGTRLTVV.

CDR3 coding DNA: TGCGCCAGCAGCTTGAAGGCCTCGGGGTCCGGGGAGCTGTTTTTT. It translates to CASSLKASGSGELFF. This rearrangement joins TRBV5-1 to TRBJ2-2; TRBD2 is a possible D gene (5 bases). Germline assignment: CDR1 SGHRS and CDR2 YFSETQ. V shed 1 base and J shed 6 bases, with 13 bases lying between them. This CDR3 is 15 amino acids long.

This clone has just one count. V usage is TRBV4-2 and J usage is TRBJ2-1; D perhaps matches TRBD2 (6 bases). Trimming took off 2 bases at V and 4 bases at J, with 12 bases between the two ends. CDR1 and CDR2 (germline): LGHNA, YNFKEQ. The CDR3 sequence is 15 residues long. CDR3 protein: CASSQNSGTYNEQFF. CDR3 DNA sequence: TGTGCCAGCAGCCAAAACTCCGGGACTTACAATGAGCAGTTCTTC.

The chain joins TRBV18 to TRBJ1-2; D remains unclear. Trimming shortened V by 0 bases and J by 0 bases, and 5 bases separated the two germline ends. Germline V gene data show CDR1 as KGHSH and CDR2 as LQKENI. The CDR3 totals 14 residues. The CDR3 sequence is CASSPPETNYGYTF. The CDR3, as DNA: TGTGCCAGCTCACCACCGGAAACTAACTATGGCTACACCTTC. Full variable domain (remainder filled in from reference TRBV18 and TRBJ1-2): NAGVMQNPRHLVRRRGQEARLRCSPMKGHSHVYWYRQLPEEGLKFMVYLQKENIIDESGMPKERFSAEFPKEGPSILRIQQVVRGDSAAYFCASSPPETNYGYTFGSGTRLTVV.

The CDR3 loop reads CASSESGVLSYEQYF. The CDR3 DNA follows: TGCGCCAGCAGTGAGTCGGGGGTTCTTTCCTACGAGCAGTACTTC. The chain combines TRBV10-1 with TRBJ2-7; either TRBD1 or TRBD2 may supply D (5 bases each). This CDR3 region has 15 residues. From germline, CDR1 is WNHNN and CDR2 SYGVQD (reference sequence). Trimming shortened V by 0 bases and J by 1 base, and 10 bases separated the two germline ends.

The chain has TRBV11-2 and TRBJ2-7; 9 bases are shared with TRBD1. This CDR3 is built from 14 residues. Trimming cost V 5 bases and J 5 bases; bases outside gene matches: 7. CDR1 is SGHAT and CDR2 is FQNNGV in the germline V gene. CDR3 region: CASSKQGALDEQYF. CDR3 bases: TGTGCCAGCAGCAAACAGGGGGCGCTTGACGAGCAGTACTTC.

This chain links TRBV5-1 with TRBJ2-7; TRBD1 matches at 7 bases. Germline trimming cut 0 bases from V and 1 base from J; bases unmatched to any gene: 10. Per germline, CDR1 SGHRS and CDR2 YFSETQ. CDR3 size: 17 residues. The CDR3 here is CASSLGQGNSKSYEQYF. CDR3 DNA sequence: TGCGCCAGCAGCTTGGGACAGGGTAATAGTAAGTCCTACGAGCAGTACTTC.

The chain's CDR3 is CASSLGGRQETQYF. The CDR3 DNA sequence: TGCGCCAGCAGCTTGGGTGGGCGCCAAGAGACCCAGTACTTC. This rearrangement joins TRBV5-1 to TRBJ2-5; D is unclear. Trimming pared 0 bases from V and 1 base from J, leaving 7 bases between. Germline values: CDR1 SGHRS, CDR2 YFSETQ. The CDR3 consists of 14 residues.

The V call is TRBV27, the J call TRBJ2-1, with 12 positions matching TRBD2. This CDR3 region has 15 residues. V was clipped by 5 bases and J by 5 bases; unmatched bases: 4. Germline CDR1 and CDR2: MNHEY and SMNVEV (reference sequence). CDR3 residues: CASSPWTSGNNEQFF. CDR3 sequence (DNA): TGTGCCAGCAGTCCCTGGACTAGCGGGAACAATGAGCAGTTCTTC.

This chain joins TRBV11-2 and TRBJ2-3, with 8 bases that match TRBD2. There are 15 residues in the CDR3. CDR1 and CDR2 from the germline V gene are SGHAT and FQNNGV. V dropped 2 bases and J dropped 4; count of bases not matched to a gene: 5. CDR3 residues: CASSLLGLGADTQYF. The CDR3 nucleotides are TGTGCCAGCAGCTTATTGGGACTAGGAGCAGATACGCAGTATTTT.

The genes are TRBV29-1 and TRBJ2-7, with 12 bases aligning to TRBD1. V was clipped by 3 bases and J by 7 bases; unmatched bases: 7. The germline V gene has CDR1 SQVTM and CDR2 ANQGSEA. The CDR3 spans 14 residues. CDR3 bases: TGCAGCGTTGACCTGGGACAGGGGGCAGGGGAGCAGTACTTC. Protein: CSVDLGQGAGEQYF.

The chain carries TRBV5-4 and TRBJ2-5; the D gene is possibly TRBD1 (6 bases). There are 15 residues in the CDR3. Germline V lookup: CDR1 SGHNT, CDR2 YYREEE (reference sequence). The ends were cut back, 9 bases at V and 2 bases at J, with 20 bases in the middle. CDR3 sequence: CAIIARDTTQETQYF. CDR3 DNA sequence: TGTGCCATAATCGCCCGGGACACGACTCAAGAGACCCAGTACTTC.